The 29 T cell receptor beta chains below were found in one sample sequenced in a study of OX40 agonist ivuxolimab in advanced cancers. TCRdb's copy holds only in-frame clones and misses some; the assay was immunoSEQ multiplex PCR. This table holds tens of thousands of clones, about 90% found once. The sample consisted of CD4+ or CD8+ T cells sorted from blood, taken in a trial of the OX40 agonist ivuxolimab. These receptors all come from an adult with an advanced solid tumor such as melanoma, head and neck, liver or kidney cancer.

The chain uses TRBV7-9 and TRBJ2-2; 7 nucleotides align to TRBD1. V lost 6 bases, J lost 0 bases, and 4 bases stayed unmatched. Germline CDR1 and CDR2: SEHNR and FQNEAQ (reference sequence). This CDR3 contains 15 residues. The CDR3 spells CASRTTGSNTGELFF. CDR3 bases: TGTGCCAGCAGGACGACAGGGTCGAACACCGGGGAGCTGTTTTTT.

This chain uses TRBV18 with TRBJ2-7; 8 nucleotides agree with TRBD2. This CDR3 spans 18 amino acids. V lost 4 bases and J lost 1; bases outside the gene matches: 15. CDR1 and CDR2 from the germline V gene are KGHSH and LQKENI. CDR3 residues: CASSRRGGQGILSYEQYF. CDR3 nucleotides: TGTGCCAGCTCACGCCGGGGGGGCCAGGGGATTCTTTCCTACGAGCAGTACTTC.

The chain recombines TRBV30 with TRBJ2-3; D is possibly TRBD1 (6 bases). The V end was cut by 2 bases, the J end by 6 bases, with 12 bases between. This CDR3 has 13 residues. Germline lookup yields CDR1 GTSNPN and CDR2 SVGIG (reference sequence). CDR3 sequence (DNA): TGTGCCTGGAGTATGAACAGGGATGATACGCAGTATTTT. Protein sequence: CAWSMNRDDTQYF.

The chain combines TRBV28 with TRBJ2-3; D not resolved. Germline CDR1 MDHEN, CDR2 SYDVKM. The CDR3 is made up of 14 amino acids. V lost 9 bases and J 0 bases, leaving 13 bases between the germline ends. The CDR3 DNA reads TGTGCCAGTTTAAATAGGATTAGCACAGATACGCAGTATTTT. It encodes CASLNRISTDTQYF.

The chain joins TRBV10-3 to TRBJ2-7, with 7 positions matching TRBD1. V gave up 2 bases and J gave up 7 bases; unmatched junction bases: 14. The germline CDR1 and CDR2 sequences are ENHRY and SYGVKD. The CDR3 consists of 16 residues. The CDR3 loop is CAISEGAGTAAGEQYF. DNA for the CDR3: TGTGCCATCAGTGAGGGGGCCGGGACAGCGGCAGGAGAGCAGTACTTC.

The rearrangement links TRBV10-3 to TRBJ1-1; 7 nucleotides line up with TRBD1. This CDR3 region has 15 residues. V dropped 0 bases and J dropped 5; count of bases not matched to a gene: 6. Per germline, CDR1 ENHRY and CDR2 SYGVKD. The CDR3 reads CAISESHRGGTEAFF. In nucleotides, the CDR3 is TGTGCCATCAGTGAGTCCCACAGGGGTGGTACTGAAGCTTTCTTT.

This sequence joins TRBV6-5 and TRBJ2-5, with a tentative D call TRBD1 (5 bases). This CDR3 contains 15 residues. Germline V CDR1 and CDR2: MNHEY, SVGAGI. The V and J ends lost 3 bases and 4 bases respectively, with 15 bases between them. The CDR3 reads CASSYQAGNLETQYF. CDR3 coding DNA: TGTGCCAGCAGTTATCAGGCAGGGAACCTAGAGACCCAGTACTTC.

This clone was picked up one time. The chain joins TRBV28 to TRBJ2-1; 7 bases map to TRBD2. Germline assignment: CDR1 MDHEN and CDR2 SYDVKM. The CDR3 has 16 residues. The V and J ends lost 4 bases and 4 bases, in that order; junction bases with no gene match: 10. CDR3 loop: CASSSLAVGGYNEQFF. CDR3 coding DNA: TGTGCCAGCAGTTCGCTAGCGGTTGGGGGTTACAATGAGCAGTTCTTC.

V is TRBV6-4 and J is TRBJ1-2; 9 nucleotides match TRBD1. The CDR3 has 15 residues. Germline CDR1 reads MRHNA; CDR2 reads SNTAGT. V lost 2 bases to trimming and J lost 6 bases; unmatched junction nucleotides: 7. CDR3: CASSDTDRGRNGYTF. The CDR3 nucleotides are TGTGCCAGCAGTGACACCGACAGGGGGAGGAATGGCTACACCTTC.

Of note for this clone: Other DNA sequences in the same sample also yield this CDR3. The chain has TRBV6-1 and TRBJ1-5; no firm D call. From germline, CDR1 is MNHNS and CDR2 SASEGT. Trimming took off 1 base at V and 5 bases at J, with 6 bases between the two ends. CDR3 length equals 13 residues. The CDR3 loop is CASSEGTYQPQHF. CDR3 coding DNA: TGTGCCAGCAGTGAAGGGACCTATCAGCCCCAGCATTTT.

The V call is TRBV18, the J call TRBJ2-7; D is perhaps TRBD1 (6 bases). The CDR3 loop spans 17 amino acids. The V gene lost 1 base and the J gene lost 0 bases, with 16 bases spanning the gap. Looked up from germline, CDR1 is KGHSH and CDR2 is LQKENI. The CDR3 region is CASSPRAGTFGSYEQYF. The CDR3, as DNA: TGTGCCAGCTCACCACGAGCCGGGACATTTGGCTCCTACGAGCAGTACTTC.

This clone was observed once. The chain recombines TRBV5-1 with TRBJ2-3; D possibly corresponds to TRBD1 (6 bases). Germline CDR1 and CDR2: SGHRS and YFSETQ. The CDR3 spans 12 residues. The ends were cut back, 0 bases at V and 11 bases at J, with 10 bases in the middle. The chain's CDR3 is CASSLEGGVQYF. For the CDR3, the DNA is TGCGCCAGCAGCTTGGAAGGGGGAGTGCAGTATTTT.

The genes are TRBV13 and TRBJ2-7; tentatively, D is TRBD2 (6 bases). CDR1 is PRHDT and CDR2 is FYEKMQ in the germline V gene (reference sequence). This CDR3 is 13 amino acids long. V was shortened by 5 bases and J by 4 bases, with 12 bases between the two germline ends. CDR3 in amino acids: CASSAVRGYEQYF. The CDR3 DNA reads TGTGCCAGCAGCGCCGTCCGGGGGTACGAGCAGTACTTC.

The chain recombines TRBV7-2 with TRBJ1-2, with TRBD1 matching 7 bases. This CDR3 comprises 15 residues. CDR1 and CDR2 (germline): SGHTA, FQGNSA. The ends lost 0 bases at V and 6 bases at J; junction bases unmatched: 7. DNA for the CDR3: TGTGCCAGCAGCTTAGCCCGGGACAGTTCCGATGGCTACACCTTC. It is translated as CASSLARDSSDGYTF.

About this clone itself: The sample contains more than one DNA sequence encoding this CDR3. This chain connects TRBV2 to TRBJ2-7; no clear D. V lost 9 bases and J lost 3, with 12 bases in between. The germline CDR1 and CDR2 sequences are SNHLY and FYNNEI. CDR3 length equals 12 residues. The CDR3 protein is CASSTGGYEQYF. DNA of the CDR3: TGTGCCAGTTCAACGGGTGGCTACGAGCAGTACTTC.

J is TRBJ2-7 and V is TRBV4-1, with D unclear. In germline, CDR1 is MGHRA, CDR2 YSYEKL. This CDR3 is 14 amino acids long. V lost 3 bases, J lost 6 bases, and 15 bases lay in between. The DNA of the CDR3 is TGCGCCAGCAGCCACCCGGTGGCGATTGGCGAGCAGTACTTC. This gives the protein CASSHPVAIGEQYF.

The CDR3 region has the DNA TGCGCCAGCAGCCCCTTTGGGGGTAGCACAGATACGCAGTATTTT. Encoded protein: CASSPFGGSTDTQYF. The chain carries TRBV4-3 and TRBJ2-3, with D possibly being TRBD1 or TRBD2 (5 bases each). Germline CDR1 LGHNA, CDR2 YSLEER. The CDR3 has 15 amino acids. Trimming shortened V by 4 bases and J by 0 bases, and 11 bases separated the two germline ends.

The chain combines TRBV5-6 with TRBJ2-7, with D possibly being TRBD2 (6 bases). CDR1 SGHDT and CDR2 YYEEEE come from the germline V gene. Trimming removed 2 bases from V and 11 bases from J, with 17 bases in between. This CDR3 is 13 amino acids long. CDR3 coding DNA: TGTGCCAGCAGCTTTTTCGTGCGGGACCGTAAGTACTTC. Its protein is CASSFFVRDRKYF.

DNA for the CDR3: TGTGCCAGCAGCCTCGCGGGGCAGGCATCGCGGGAGACCCAGTACTTC. It is translated as CASSLAGQASRETQYF. The chain uses TRBV7-9 and TRBJ2-5; D possibly corresponds to TRBD2 (6 bases). Germline-derived CDR1 and CDR2 are SEHNR and FQNEAQ (reference sequence). V lost 5 bases and J 5 bases, leaving 21 bases between the germline ends. The CDR3 spans 16 residues.

V and J are TRBV7-2 and TRBJ2-7; D possibly corresponds to TRBD2 (6 bases). Germline V CDR1 and CDR2: SGHTA, FQGNSA. V lost 5 bases to trimming and J lost 5 bases, with 13 bases between them. The CDR3 runs 13 residues. CDR3 protein: CASSHVAGHEQYF. The CDR3 DNA reads as TGTGCCAGCAGCCATGTTGCGGGGCACGAGCAGTACTTC.

This rearrangement joins TRBV6-6 to TRBJ1-1; 10 bases map to TRBD1. The germline V gene has CDR1 MNHNY and CDR2 SVGAGI (reference sequence). J was trimmed by 4 bases and V by 4 bases; bases with no gene match: 0. The CDR3 has 13 amino acids. The DNA of the CDR3 is TGTGCCAGCAGTTGGACAGGGGGCACTGAAGCTTTCTTT. Translating it yields CASSWTGGTEAFF.

J is TRBJ1-2 and V is TRBV7-2; 7 nucleotides line up with TRBD1. CDR3 length: 16 residues. From germline, CDR1 is SGHTA and CDR2 FQGNSA. The V segment lost 0 bases and the J segment 4 bases; nucleotides outside the gene matches: 8. CDR3 nucleotide sequence: TGTGCCAGCAGCTTAGCGCTGGGGACAGAATTCTATGGCTACACCTTC. Translating gives CASSLALGTEFYGYTF. Full variable domain (outside the CDR3, taken from reference TRBV7-2 and TRBJ1-2): GAGVSQSPSNKVTEKGKDVELRCDPISGHTALYWYRQSLGQGLEFLIYFQGNSAPDKSGLPSDRFSAERTGGSVSTLTIQRTQQEDSAVYLCASSLALGTEFYGYTFGSGTRLTVV.

This clone has only one observation. Other nucleotide sequences from this sample produce the same CDR3. This chain uses TRBV28 with TRBJ1-2; D perhaps matches TRBD1 (6 bases). Trimming removed 5 bases at V and 8 bases at J, with 12 bases between. From germline, CDR1 is MDHEN and CDR2 SYDVKM. The CDR3 is made up of 12 amino acids. The CDR3 DNA is TGTGCCAGCAGTCTCGGGACACGGGGCTACACCTTC. Translating it yields CASSLGTRGYTF.

V is TRBV6-5 and J is TRBJ1-6, with a tentative D call TRBD1 (5 bases). Germline loops: CDR1 MNHEY, CDR2 SVGAGI. V was clipped by 5 bases and J by 8 bases, with 13 bases between them. The CDR3 has 14 amino acids. The CDR3 bases are TGTGCCAGCAGTAGGACTGAACAGGATTCACCCCTCCACTTT. Translated, it gives CASSRTEQDSPLHF.

Here the CDR3 DNA reads TGCGCCAGCAGCTTGCAAGGGGGCCTCGCCTACGAGCAGTACTTC. Amino acid sequence: CASSLQGGLAYEQYF. The genes are TRBV5-1 and TRBJ2-5; 7 positions match TRBD1. The J call is doubtful: the DNA matches TRBJ2-7 better. The CDR3 covers 15 residues. CDR1 SGHRS and CDR2 YFSETQ come from the germline V gene.

The chain is built from TRBV28 and TRBJ1-1; D perhaps matches TRBD1 (5 bases). CDR1 MDHEN and CDR2 SYDVKM come from the germline V gene. With 3 bases removed from V and 2 bases from J, the gap between germline ends came to 10 bases. The CDR3 covers 14 residues. The CDR3: CASSLRGPNTEAFF. CDR3 sequence (DNA): TGTGCCAGCAGTTTGAGGGGACCAAACACTGAAGCTTTCTTT.

This clone appeared a single time. This chain links TRBV4-2 with TRBJ2-7; TRBD1 is a possible D gene (5 bases). V was clipped by 1 base and J by 6 bases, with 16 bases between them. Germline assignment: CDR1 LGHNA and CDR2 YNFKEQ. The CDR3 runs to 15 residues. The CDR3 bases are TGTGCCAGCAGCCAAGCGTGGCGACAGTCGGGCGAGCAGTACTTC. Amino acid sequence: CASSQAWRQSGEQYF.

The J gene is TRBJ2-5, the V gene TRBV7-9, with 7 positions matching TRBD2. Germline V lookup: CDR1 SEHNR, CDR2 FQNEAQ (reference sequence). The CDR3 length is 13 residues. After removal of 5 bases from V and 5 bases from J, the junction contained 5 bases not matched to a gene. CDR3 DNA: TGTGCCAGCAGCCCTACTAGCGTGGAGACCCAGTACTTC. It codes for CASSPTSVETQYF.

The rearrangement links TRBV19 to TRBJ1-5, with D possibly matching TRBD1 (5 bases). Trimming pared 4 bases from V and 4 bases from J, leaving 8 bases between. CDR1 and CDR2 (germline): LNHDA, SQIVND (reference sequence). This CDR3 has 13 amino acids. The CDR3 DNA follows: TGTGCCAGTAGTACCTGGGGGAATCAGCCCCAGCATTTT. Translating gives CASSTWGNQPQHF.